This entry features one T cell receptor (beta chain) sequence. Its specificity is unknown. Germline lookup yields CDR1 LGHNA and CDR2 YSLEER. The germline V and J ends were trimmed by 0 bases and 7 bases, with 12 bases remaining between them. The CDR3 totals 14 residues. This specimen comes from a study of CD8+ T cells in alopecia areata. Turning to the study itself: In an open-label trial, patients got 5 to 10 mg tofacitinib twice daily. The tofacitinib course ran for 6 to 18 months and was followed by 6 months off drug. Study-wide points: Expanded CD8+ clones among the top 100, and scalp clonality, were significantly decreased by tofacitinib.

As the sequencing template, cDNA was produced by extracting RNA and reverse transcribing it. Here immunoSEQ multiplex PCR was the method, and the copy in TCRdb shows in-frame clones only, minus some. The sample records under 150,000 clones, roughly four fifths being singletons. Treatment noted: oral pan-JAK inhibitor, 5-10 mg twice daily. Sampling of alopecia areata patients yielded lesional scalp punch biopsies as well as peripheral blood. This sequence was found in a human donor with alopecia areata. The sequenced sample was CD8+ T cells sorted from blood, obtained at week 4, from a patient treated with tofacitinib. V gene TRBV4-3 combines with J gene TRBJ1-2, with a weak D call TRBD1 (5 bases). The CDR3 here is CASSQDLQDRGYTF. DNA for the CDR3: TGCGCCAGCAGCCAAGATTTACAGGATCGTGGCTACACCTTC.